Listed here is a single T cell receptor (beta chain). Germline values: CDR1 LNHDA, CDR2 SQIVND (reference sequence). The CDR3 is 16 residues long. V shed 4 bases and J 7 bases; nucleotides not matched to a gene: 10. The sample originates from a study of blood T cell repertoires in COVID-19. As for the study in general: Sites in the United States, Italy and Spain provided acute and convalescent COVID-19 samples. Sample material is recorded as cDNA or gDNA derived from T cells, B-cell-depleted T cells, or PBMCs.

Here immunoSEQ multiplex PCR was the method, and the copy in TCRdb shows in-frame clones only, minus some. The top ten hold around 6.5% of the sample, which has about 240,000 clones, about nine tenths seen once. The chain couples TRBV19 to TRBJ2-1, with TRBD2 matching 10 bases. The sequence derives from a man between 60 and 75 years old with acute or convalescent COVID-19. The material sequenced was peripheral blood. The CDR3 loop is CASSNVLAGVGNEQFF. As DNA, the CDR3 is TGTGCCAGTAGTAACGTCCTAGCGGGAGTCGGAAATGAGCAGTTCTTC. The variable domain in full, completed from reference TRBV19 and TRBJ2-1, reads DGGITQSPKYLFRKEGQNVTLSCEQNLNHDAMYWYRQDPGQGLRLIYYSQIVNDFQKGDIAEGYSVSREKKESFPLTVTSAQKNPTAFYLCASSNVLAGVGNEQFFGPGTRLTVL.